This TCR beta chain came from a study of shared clonotypes between healthy human individuals. About the study: Researchers assigned three CD4 naive, three CD4 memory, two CD8 naive and one CD8 memory plate to each donor. Study-level points and caveats: Memory subsets generally showed lower estimated richness than naive subsets.

CDR1 MNHNY and CDR2 SVGAGI come from the germline V gene (reference sequence). The CDR3 is 15 residues long. V was pared by 0 bases and J by 6 bases, with 12 bases between. Remarks on this clone: Antigen specificity is unknown.

Original handling: ImmunoSEQ yielded junction-only sequences lacking quality scores, so filtering differed. Profiling relied on immunoSEQ multiplex PCR, and the TCRdb table lists in-frame clones only, not all of them. The D gene and trimming were derived from the DNA, and the V and J assignments and clone size from that table. Among over 1.5 million clones listed, around 98% were seen once. The source is a man aged 25 to 40 in good health. This rearrangement joins TRBV6-6 to TRBJ2-1; perhaps TRBD2 as D (6 bases). The material sequenced was naive CD4+ T cells sorted from blood. Indicated subset: CD45RA+ positively selected. The DNA for the CDR3 is TGTGCCAGCAGTTACTCGAGTCGGGGAGGCAATGAGCAGTTCTTC. It specifies CASSYSSRGGNEQFF.